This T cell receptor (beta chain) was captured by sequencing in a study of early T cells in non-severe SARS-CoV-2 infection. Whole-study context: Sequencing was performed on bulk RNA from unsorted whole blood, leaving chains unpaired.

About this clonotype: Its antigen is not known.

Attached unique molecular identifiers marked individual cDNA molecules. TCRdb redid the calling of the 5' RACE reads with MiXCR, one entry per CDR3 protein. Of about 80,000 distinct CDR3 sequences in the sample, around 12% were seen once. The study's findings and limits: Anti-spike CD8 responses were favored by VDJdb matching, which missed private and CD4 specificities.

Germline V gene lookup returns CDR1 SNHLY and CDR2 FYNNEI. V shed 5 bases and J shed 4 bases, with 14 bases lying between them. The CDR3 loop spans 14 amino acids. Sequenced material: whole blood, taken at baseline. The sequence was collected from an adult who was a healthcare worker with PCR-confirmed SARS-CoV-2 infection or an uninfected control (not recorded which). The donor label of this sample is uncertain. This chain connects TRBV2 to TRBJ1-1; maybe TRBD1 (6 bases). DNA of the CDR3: TGTGCCAGCAGTTCAGCCAGGGGAGGCACTGAAGCTTTCTTT. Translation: CASSSARGGTEAFF.